This T cell receptor (beta chain) was observed in a study of cytomegalovirus exposure and HLA in healthy donors. The CDR3 has 17 amino acids. Trimming removed 4 bases from V and 3 bases from J; junction bases left unmatched: 8. CDR1 and CDR2 from the germline V gene are MDHEN and SYDVKM. PCR primers comprised 60 Vbeta and 13 Jbeta primers. Method: immunoSEQ multiplex PCR; TCRdb's copy keeps in-frame clones and lacks some. This table has around 130,000 clones, roughly 70% appearing once. The gene calls are TRBV28 and TRBJ1-5; TRBD1 matches at 11 bases. This clonotype was obtained from a woman aged 40 to 50 in good health and CMV-seropositive. Input material: PBMCs. The CDR3 DNA is TGTGCCAGCAGTTCGGGACAGGGGGTCAGTTACAATCAGCCCCAGCATTTT. This encodes CASSSGQGVSYNQPQHF.